These 8 T cell receptor beta chains were sequenced from one sample in a study of T cell responses to AZD1222 COVID-19 vaccine. Clones were read by immunoSEQ multiplex PCR, and TCRdb kept only the in-frame ones, dropping some. The table includes 97,000 or so clones, approximately 91% detected once. The input for sequencing was peripheral blood, taken 28 days after the second AZD1222 dose. The receptors here all came from an adult who received the AZD1222 COVID-19 vaccine.

The gene calls are TRBV3-1 (or the pseudogene TRBV3-2) and TRBJ2-2; unclear D gene. The CDR3 loop spans 14 amino acids. V was trimmed by 0 bases and J by 6 bases, leaving 8 bases between them. The germline gives CDR1 LGHDT, CDR2 YNNKEL (reference sequence). The CDR3 loop is CASSQDFAPGELFF. As DNA, the CDR3 is TGTGCCAGCAGCCAAGATTTCGCTCCCGGGGAGCTGTTTTTT.

In DNA, the CDR3 is TGTGCCAGCAGCCCAGCCAGCGGGAGTGAAAAACTGTTTTTT. Its protein product is CASSPASGSEKLFF. The gene calls are TRBV3-1 (or the pseudogene TRBV3-2) and TRBJ1-4; D uncertain. Trimming took 4 bases from V and 7 from J, leaving 13 bases between them. The CDR3 is 14 residues long. Looked up from germline, CDR1 is LGHDT and CDR2 is YNNKEL (reference sequence).

The CDR3 coding sequence is TGTGCCAGCAGCCGGCCGAGCTCCTACGAGCAGTACTTC. The encoded protein is CASSRPSSYEQYF. V is TRBV5-8 and J is TRBJ2-7; D remains ambiguous. V was trimmed by 4 bases and J by 0 bases, leaving 8 bases between them. The CDR3 has 13 amino acids. CDR1 SGHTS and CDR2 YDEGEE come from the germline V gene.

The CDR3 spells CASSLSGRQVAQHF. DNA of the CDR3: TGTGCCAGCAGTTTATCAGGCCGCCAAGTAGCCCAGCATTTT. V and J are TRBV28 and TRBJ1-5; D is unresolved. The CDR3 is 14 residues long. Germline loops: CDR1 MDHEN, CDR2 SYDVKM. The V and J ends lost 1 base and 11 bases respectively, with 15 bases between them.

The chain employs TRBV9 and TRBJ1-2; D gene unclear. Germline V CDR1 and CDR2: SGDLS, YYNGEE. This CDR3 has 12 residues. V was trimmed by 2 bases and J by 8 bases, leaving 10 bases between them. CDR3 nucleotide sequence: TGTGCCAGCAGCGTTCTTGCCGGAGGCTACACCTTC. Protein sequence: CASSVLAGGYTF.

In the case of this clone: This same CDR3 is encoded by further DNA sequences in the sample. V is TRBV28 and J is TRBJ1-1; D is perhaps TRBD1 (5 bases). V was shortened by 4 bases and J by 2 bases, with 11 bases between the two germline ends. The CDR3 extends over 14 amino acids. CDR1 and CDR2 (germline): MDHEN, SYDVKM. In DNA, the CDR3 is TGTGCCAGCAGTTCCGGGACGGTCAACACTGAAGCTTTCTTT. Its protein is CASSSGTVNTEAFF.

V gene TRBV18 combines with J gene TRBJ2-3; D not resolved. V lost 0 bases to trimming and J lost 5 bases, with 6 bases between them. In germline, CDR1 is KGHSH, CDR2 LQKENI. CDR3 length equals 13 residues. CDR3 coding DNA: TGTGCCAGCTCACCACCGGCGCTAGATACGCAGTATTTT. It yields the protein CASSPPALDTQYF.

The V gene is TRBV6-5, the J gene TRBJ2-2, with 7 positions matching TRBD1. This CDR3 spans 15 amino acids. Germline trimming cut 2 bases from V and 2 bases from J; bases unmatched to any gene: 2. CDR1 and CDR2 from the germline V gene are MNHEY and SVGAGI. Written as DNA, the CDR3 is TGTGCCAGCAGTTACGGGGACAGAAACACCGGGGAGCTGTTTTTT. Amino acid sequence: CASSYGDRNTGELFF.